Detailed here is one T cell receptor beta chain. Its target is unknown. Sequencing used immunoSEQ multiplex PCR; TCRdb keeps in-frame clones, though not all of them. The data hold around 130,000 clones, with around 90% observed a single time. The sample comes from a study of T cell responses to AZD1222 COVID-19 vaccine. Study-level points and caveats: Nearly half of spike-specific TCRs reportedly target unmutated variant regions. When two AZD1222 doses had been given, Spike-specific TCR breadth and depth rose. White British people made up most donors, females outnumbered males, and clonal diversity was possibly underestimated.

The CDR3 totals 18 residues. The J segment lost 3 bases and the V segment lost 5 bases, leaving 13 bases of the junction unmatched. CDR1 and CDR2 (germline): MNHNY, SVGAGI (reference sequence). This TCR came from an adult who received the MenACWY meningococcal vaccine as a control. This material consisted of peripheral blood, taken 28 days after the second dose of the MenACWY control vaccine. The chain employs TRBV6-6 and TRBJ2-7; the match to TRBD2 covers 13 bases. The CDR3 region has the DNA TGTGCCAGCAGTCCCTACCCGGGACTAGCGGGGAGTAACTACGAGCAGTACTTC. Translated: CASSPYPGLAGSNYEQYF.